The 22 T cell receptor beta chains reported below all come from one sample, sequenced in a study of blood T cell repertoires in COVID-19. Only in-frame clones appear in the TCRdb table, and some are missing; sequencing was by immunoSEQ multiplex PCR. The repertoire holds about 36,000 clones, with around 80% as singletons. Sequenced: peripheral blood. The receptors derive from a man between 60 and 75 years old with COVID-19, enrolled during active disease.

The chain joins TRBV28 to TRBJ2-6, with D perhaps matching TRBD2 (5 bases). Germline values: CDR1 MDHEN, CDR2 SYDVKM. Trimming took 3 bases from V and 0 from J, leaving 6 bases between them. CDR3 length: 15 amino acids. CDR3 sequence: CASSFGGSGANVLTF. CDR3 DNA: TGTGCCAGCAGTTTCGGAGGCTCTGGGGCCAACGTCCTGACTTTC.

This chain links TRBV6-1 with TRBJ1-3; D gene uncertain. Germline CDR1 and CDR2: MNHNS and SASEGT. The CDR3 is 13 amino acids. Trimming left V 1 base short and J 8 bases short, with 9 bases between. The CDR3 region has the DNA TGTGCCAGCAGTGAAGGGTTCCGGGACACCATATATTTT. Translated, it gives CASSEGFRDTIYF.

V gene TRBV7-8 combines with J gene TRBJ1-2, with a weak D call TRBD1 (5 bases). This CDR3 contains 16 residues. CDR1 is SGHVS, CDR2 FQNEAQ, per germline. Trimming took off 3 bases at V and 4 bases at J, with 18 bases between the two ends. The CDR3 coding sequence is TGTGCCAGCAGCTTGGCCTATACAGGCCCCTTCTATGGCTACACCTTC. Translated: CASSLAYTGPFYGYTF.

This chain connects TRBV10-3 to TRBJ1-2, with TRBD1 identical over 7 bases. CDR3 length: 15 amino acids. Germline CDR1 ENHRY, CDR2 SYGVKD. The J segment lost 3 bases and the V segment lost 6 bases, leaving 10 bases of the junction unmatched. DNA for the CDR3: TGTGCCATCAGAGCACAGGGGTCAGGGGACTATGGCTACACCTTC. This codes for CAIRAQGSGDYGYTF.

The V call is TRBV7-3, the J call TRBJ1-4, with D maybe TRBD1 (6 bases). The CDR3 has 13 amino acids. Trimming left V 5 bases short and J 8 bases short, with 12 bases between. Germline V gene sequence: CDR1 SGHTA, CDR2 FQGTGA. The CDR3 nucleotides read TGTGCCAGCAGCAAGGGCCAGGGGGAAAAACTGTTTTTT. This gives the protein CASSKGQGEKLFF.

V gene TRBV6-2 or TRBV6-3 combines with J gene TRBJ2-3, with 8 bases identical to TRBD1. This CDR3 is built from 18 residues. V shed 4 bases, J shed 6 bases, and the junction held 18 bases outside the gene matches. CDR1 MNHEY and CDR2 SVGEGT come from the germline V gene. For the CDR3, the DNA is TGTGCCAGCAGTTCTTACCCCGGACAGGGAGCGAGGTTTGATACGCAGTATTTT. Translation gives CASSSYPGQGARFDTQYF.

The V gene is TRBV5-6, the J gene TRBJ1-2; 9 positions agree with TRBD1. V lost 4 bases, J lost 7 bases, and 8 bases stayed unmatched. The CDR3 is 14 amino acids. The germline V gene encodes CDR1 SGHDT and CDR2 YYEEEE. The CDR3 DNA reads as TGTGCCAGCAGCCCGGGACAGGGAAGGGGTGGCTACACCTTC. Translation: CASSPGQGRGGYTF.

The V call is TRBV20-1, the J call TRBJ2-3; D remains ambiguous. The CDR3 consists of 12 residues. With 3 bases removed from V and 7 bases from J, the gap between germline ends came to 11 bases. Germline V CDR1 and CDR2: DFQATT, SNEGSKA (reference sequence). The CDR3 DNA sequence: TGCAGTGCTAGTGGAGAATCGAATACGCAGTATTTT. This encodes CSASGESNTQYF.

DNA of the CDR3: TGTGCCAGCAGTTACCAGTTTACAGGGGCGGACACTGAAGCTTTCTTT. It translates to CASSYQFTGADTEAFF. The chain links TRBV5-4 to TRBJ1-1; 7 nucleotides align to TRBD1. Germline V lookup: CDR1 SGHNT, CDR2 YYREEE (reference sequence). The CDR3 runs 16 residues. The V and J ends lost 5 bases and 3 bases, in that order; junction bases with no gene match: 13.

V and J are TRBV18 and TRBJ1-2; D remains ambiguous. Per the germline V gene, CDR1 is KGHSH and CDR2 is LQKENI. The CDR3 is 14 amino acids. V lost 6 bases and J 2 bases, leaving 13 bases between the germline ends. CDR3 nucleotides: TGTGCCAGCTCTCCCGCTATGAGGAACTATGGCTACACCTTC. It is translated as CASSPAMRNYGYTF.

The rearrangement links TRBV5-6 to TRBJ1-1; D remains ambiguous. V shed 0 bases and J shed 1 base, with 10 bases lying between them. Looked up from germline, CDR1 is SGHDT and CDR2 is YYEEEE. This CDR3 has 15 amino acids. DNA for the CDR3: TGTGCCAGCAGCTTGGCACTGGGCCGGAACACTGAAGCTTTCTTT. Translating it yields CASSLALGRNTEAFF.

The CDR3 region is CAIQGAGIYGYTF. For the CDR3, the DNA is TGTGCCATACAGGGGGCGGGTATCTATGGCTACACCTTC. This chain links TRBV7-9 with TRBJ1-2; 9 bases agree with TRBD1. Germline CDR1 SEHNR, CDR2 FQNEAQ (reference sequence). The CDR3 contains 13 residues. V shed 10 bases, J shed 4 bases, and the junction held 7 bases outside the gene matches.

The chain is built from TRBV7-8 and TRBJ1-2, with a possible D match to TRBD1 (5 bases). V was pared by 7 bases and J by 1 base, with 16 bases between. Germline assignment: CDR1 SGHVS and CDR2 FQNEAQ. The CDR3 sequence is 15 residues long. CDR3 in amino acids: CASTLGGVINYGYTF. For the CDR3, the DNA is TGTGCCAGCACCCTGGGGGGGGTAATTAACTATGGCTACACCTTC.

This rearrangement joins TRBV30 to TRBJ2-7; 9 nucleotides align to TRBD1. The CDR3 extends over 14 amino acids. CDR1 is GTSNPN, CDR2 SVGIG, per germline (reference sequence). The J segment lost 2 bases and the V segment lost 4 bases, leaving 6 bases of the junction unmatched. The CDR3 loop is CAWTGTGKTYEQYF. CDR3 DNA: TGTGCCTGGACCGGGACAGGGAAGACCTACGAGCAGTACTTC.

This clone was detected once. The chain carries TRBV25-1 and TRBJ2-5, with 10 bases matching TRBD1. The V segment lost 0 bases and the J segment 2 bases; nucleotides outside the gene matches: 6. Germline V gene sequence: CDR1 MGHDK, CDR2 SYGVNS. There are 17 residues in the CDR3. CDR3 sequence: CASSEYTRTGGQETQYF. CDR3 bases: TGTGCCAGCAGTGAATATACTCGGACAGGGGGTCAAGAGACCCAGTACTTC.

The V gene is TRBV18, the J gene TRBJ2-7; 7 nucleotides match TRBD2. Germline CDR1 KGHSH, CDR2 LQKENI. V was pared by 1 base and J by 5 bases, with 5 bases of the junction left unmatched. The CDR3 loop spans 14 amino acids. CDR3 DNA: TGTGCCAGCTCACCACGGGGAGGGCGAGACGAGCAGTACTTC. Residues: CASSPRGGRDEQYF.

V and J are TRBV6-5 and TRBJ1-5; no clear D. In germline, CDR1 is MNHEY, CDR2 SVGAGI. The ends were cut back, 6 bases at V and 7 bases at J, with 16 bases in the middle. The CDR3 has 14 amino acids. As DNA, the CDR3 is TGTGCCAGCAGCTCTCGCTCGGGGAACCAGCCCCAGCATTTT. Translating gives CASSSRSGNQPQHF.

This chain connects TRBV5-1 to TRBJ2-1; 9 bases fit TRBD2. After removal of 0 bases from V and 5 bases from J, the junction contained 3 bases not matched to a gene. The germline V gene has CDR1 SGHRS and CDR2 YFSETQ. The CDR3 runs 15 residues. Here the CDR3 reads CASSLELAGHNEQFF. DNA of the CDR3: TGCGCCAGCAGCTTGGAACTAGCGGGTCACAATGAGCAGTTCTTC.

CDR3 DNA sequence: TGTGCCAGCAGCCTTCAGGACAGGATCGATGGGGAGCTGTTTTTT. Protein sequence: CASSLQDRIDGELFF. The rearrangement links TRBV7-3 to TRBJ2-2; 7 bases match TRBD1. The CDR3 is 15 amino acids. The germline CDR1 and CDR2 sequences are SGHTA and FQGTGA. The V and J ends lost 5 bases and 8 bases, in that order; junction bases with no gene match: 11.

The chain joins TRBV4-1 to TRBJ1-1; D gene uncertain. The CDR3 contains 12 residues. Trimming cost V 0 bases and J 7 bases, with 6 bases left between them. In germline, CDR1 is MGHRA, CDR2 YSYEKL. For the CDR3, the DNA is TGCGCCAGCAGCCAAGAAACTGGTGAAGCTTTCTTT. It translates to CASSQETGEAFF.

The rearrangement uses TRBV4-2 and TRBJ1-2; D call uncertain. The CDR3 is made up of 13 amino acids. Trimming shortened V by 0 bases and J by 5 bases, and 7 bases separated the two germline ends. Germline CDR1 and CDR2: LGHNA and YNFKEQ. In DNA, the CDR3 is TGTGCCAGCAGCCAAGATCCGGGGTATGGCTACACCTTC. Translation: CASSQDPGYGYTF.

In this sample, this clone turned up once. The genes are TRBV7-3 and TRBJ2-3, with 9 bases aligning to TRBD2. This CDR3 comprises 15 residues. CDR1 and CDR2 from the germline V gene are SGHTA and FQGTGA. Trimming removed 5 bases from V and 6 bases from J; junction bases left unmatched: 9. CDR3 loop: CASSPGIAGVDTQYF. CDR3 DNA sequence: TGTGCCAGCAGCCCGGGGATAGCGGGAGTTGATACGCAGTATTTT.